The text below deals with one T cell receptor (beta chain). The sample comes from a study of control samples from healthy donors and cancer patients. Using immunoSEQ multiplex PCR, the repertoire was profiled, and TCRdb retains in-frame clones only, with some absent. Of roughly 120,000 clones in the sample, around 89% were seen once. The ends lost 2 bases at V and 4 bases at J; junction bases unmatched: 14. CDR1 and CDR2 from the germline V gene are MNHEY and SMNVEV (reference sequence). This CDR3 has 18 residues. The sample was blood. V and J are TRBV27 and TRBJ2-3; 8 nucleotides agree with TRBD1. The sequence was collected from a woman in her 50s in good health. DNA of the CDR3: TGTGCCAGCAGTTTAAGAGGGGGTTTCGACAGGGGCGCAGATACGCAGTATTTT. This sequence encodes CASSLRGGFDRGADTQYF.